The clone carrying this T cell receptor (beta chain) was recorded only once. The table came from immunoSEQ multiplex PCR; TCRdb's copy has only in-frame clones and leaves some out. The table lists around 93,000 clones, approximately 82% of them singletons. This entry is derived from a study of PD-L1 blockade in urothelial cancer. Study background: Analysis of the blood was performed 3 weeks (second dose) and 6 weeks after treatment start. Counts from blood samples showed a median of roughly 140,000 T cells.

Specified time point: peripheral blood 6 weeks after treatment start. Sample numbers ranged from 1 to 8 per patient, encompassing pretreatment and on-treatment collections. Germline V gene data show CDR1 as LNHNV and CDR2 as YYDKDF (reference sequence). Trimming at V came to 4 bases and at J to 1 base, leaving 7 bases not matched to a gene. The CDR3 runs to 16 residues. This chain links TRBV15 with TRBJ2-4, with 7 positions matching TRBD1. The specimen comprised PBMCs, sampled around atezolizumab (anti-PD-L1) treatment. This TCR was recovered from a man aged 65 to 85 with urothelial cancer. As DNA, the CDR3 is TGTGCCACCAGCACGGTCCAGGGGGATGCCAAAAACATTCAGTACTTC. Protein product: CATSTVQGDAKNIQYF.